The clone carrying this TCR beta chain showed up just a few times. Its antigen is undetermined. Germline loops: CDR1 SGHTA, CDR2 FQGNSA. The ends lost 6 bases at V and 0 bases at J; junction bases unmatched: 11. This CDR3 has 17 amino acids. This specimen belongs to a study of T-cell memory formation after mild COVID-19. Study in general: TCR clusters showed largely donor specificity. Study observations and caveats: The study detected some responding clones in pre-infection memory, suggesting cross-reactive memory joined.

Via MiXCR, TCRdb re-called the 5' RACE reads, giving one row per CDR3 protein. This table holds a few hundred thousand distinct CDR3 sequences, approximately 20% found once. This chain joins TRBV7-2 and TRBJ2-3; TRBD2 matches at 8 bases. Sequences were obtained from PBMCs or a T cell subset sorted from them (not recorded which). The sequence came from a man aged 18 to 29 who had mild COVID-19 (a few samples of this study predate the infection). Cell type and time point are not known. Here the CDR3 reads CASSRPRTGGSTDTQYF. Here the CDR3 DNA reads TGTGCCAGCAGTCGACCCCGGACGGGGGGGAGCACAGATACGCAGTATTTT.